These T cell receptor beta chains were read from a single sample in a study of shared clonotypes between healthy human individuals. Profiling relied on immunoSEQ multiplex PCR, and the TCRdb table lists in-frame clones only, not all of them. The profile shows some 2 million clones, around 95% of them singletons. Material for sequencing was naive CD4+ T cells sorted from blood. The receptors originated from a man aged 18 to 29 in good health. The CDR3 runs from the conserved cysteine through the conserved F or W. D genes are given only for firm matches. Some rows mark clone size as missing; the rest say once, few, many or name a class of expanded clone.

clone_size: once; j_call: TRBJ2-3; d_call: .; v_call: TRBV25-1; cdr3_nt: TGTGCCAGCAGTGAATTGCGAGGGATCGCAGATACGCAGTATTTT; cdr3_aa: CASSELRGIADTQYF
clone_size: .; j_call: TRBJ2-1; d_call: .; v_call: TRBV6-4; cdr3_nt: TGTGCCAGCAGTGACTCAACAGGGATGGGATACAATGAGCAGTTCTTC; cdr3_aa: CASSDSTGMGYNEQFF
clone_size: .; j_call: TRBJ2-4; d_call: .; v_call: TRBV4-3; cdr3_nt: TGCGCCAGCAGCCACGAGGGGTTAGCCAAAAACATTCAGTACTTC; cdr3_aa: CASSHEGLAKNIQYF
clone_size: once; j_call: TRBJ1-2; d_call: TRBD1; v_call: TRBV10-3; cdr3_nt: TGTGCCATCAGTGCAGCGACAGGGAACGTTAACTATGGCTACACCTTC; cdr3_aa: CAISAATGNVNYGYTF
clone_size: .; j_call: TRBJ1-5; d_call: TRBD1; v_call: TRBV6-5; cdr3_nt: TGTGCCAGCAGCCGACAGGGGATCCATCAGCCCCAGCATTTT; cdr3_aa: CASSRQGIHQPQHF
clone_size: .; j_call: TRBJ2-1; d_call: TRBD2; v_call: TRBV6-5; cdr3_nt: TGTGCCAGCAGTCGCCCCGGCGGGAGCTATGAGCAGTTCTTC; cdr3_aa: CASSRPGGSYEQFF
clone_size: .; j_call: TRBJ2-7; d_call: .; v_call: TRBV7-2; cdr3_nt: TGTGCCAGCAGCTTAGGCCAAGCGGGTGAGAGGCCCTACGAGCAGTACTTC; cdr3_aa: CASSLGQAGERPYEQYF
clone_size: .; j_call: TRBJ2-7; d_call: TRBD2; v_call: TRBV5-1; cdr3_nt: TGCGCCAGCAGCTTGGGACTAGCGGGACATTACTACGAGCAGTACTTC; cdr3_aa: CASSLGLAGHYYEQYF
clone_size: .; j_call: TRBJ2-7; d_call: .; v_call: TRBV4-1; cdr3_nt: TGCGCCAGCAGCCTAGAGAGGGCTGCTTCCTACGAGCAGTACTTC; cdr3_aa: CASSLERAASYEQYF
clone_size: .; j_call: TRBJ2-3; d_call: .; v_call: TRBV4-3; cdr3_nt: TGCGCCAGCAGCCAAAAATCGGCGGCAGGCACAGATACGCAGTATTTT; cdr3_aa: CASSQKSAAGTDTQYF
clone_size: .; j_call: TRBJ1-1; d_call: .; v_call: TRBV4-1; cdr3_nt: TGCGCCAGCAGACCCACCGACCCGGGGGGCACTGAAGCTTTCTTT; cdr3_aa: CASRPTDPGGTEAFF
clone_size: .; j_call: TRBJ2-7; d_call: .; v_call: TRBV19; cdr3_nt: TGTGCCAGTAGTATAGATAGGACTCGCGAGCAGTACTTC; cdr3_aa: CASSIDRTREQYF
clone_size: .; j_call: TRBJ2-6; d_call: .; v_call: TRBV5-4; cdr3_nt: TGTGCCAGCAGCTTGGCTAAAGGTGGGGCCAACGTCCTGACTTTC; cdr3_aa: CASSLAKGGANVLTF
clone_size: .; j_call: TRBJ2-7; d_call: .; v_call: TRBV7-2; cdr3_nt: TGTGCCAGCAGCTTAGATGGGGGCCTATACGAGCAGTACTTC; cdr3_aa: CASSLDGGLYEQYF
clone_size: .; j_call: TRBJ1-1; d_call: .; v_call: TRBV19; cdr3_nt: TGTGCCAGTAGTGAACACAGGAACACTGAAGCTTTCTTT; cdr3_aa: CASSEHRNTEAFF
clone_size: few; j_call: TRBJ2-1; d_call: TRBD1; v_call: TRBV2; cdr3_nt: TGTGCCAGCAGTCTAGGACAGGGTTTTCCCAATGAGCAGTTCTTC; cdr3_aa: CASSLGQGFPNEQFF
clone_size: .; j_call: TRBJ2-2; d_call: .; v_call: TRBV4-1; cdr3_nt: TGCGCCAGCAGCCAAGACAGAATCACCGGGGAGCTGTTTTTT; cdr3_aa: CASSQDRITGELFF
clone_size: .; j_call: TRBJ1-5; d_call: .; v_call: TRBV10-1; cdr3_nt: TGCGCCAGCAGTGAGTCTGGGGGAAATCAGCCCCAGCATTTT; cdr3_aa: CASSESGGNQPQHF
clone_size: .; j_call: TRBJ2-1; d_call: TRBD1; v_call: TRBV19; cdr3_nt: TGTGCCACAAGGGACCAGGACAGGTTATACAATGAGCAGTTCTTC; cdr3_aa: CATRDQDRLYNEQFF
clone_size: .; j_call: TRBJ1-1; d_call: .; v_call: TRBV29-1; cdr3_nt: TGCAGCGTCCGACACCCGAACACTGAAGCTTTCTTT; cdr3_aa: CSVRHPNTEAFF
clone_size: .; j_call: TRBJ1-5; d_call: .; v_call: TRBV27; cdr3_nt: TGTGCCAGCAGTCCGGCGGGCAGGGGTGAGCGTCAGCCCCAGCATTTT; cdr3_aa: CASSPAGRGERQPQHF
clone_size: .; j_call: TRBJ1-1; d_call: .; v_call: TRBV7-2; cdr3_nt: TGTGCCAGCAGCCTACAGGGACAAGCTGAAGCTTTCTTT; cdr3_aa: CASSLQGQAEAFF
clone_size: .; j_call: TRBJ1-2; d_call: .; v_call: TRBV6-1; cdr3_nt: TGTGCCAGCAGTGAGCTGACAGTTAAGGTCTATGGCTACACCTTC; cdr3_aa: CASSELTVKVYGYTF
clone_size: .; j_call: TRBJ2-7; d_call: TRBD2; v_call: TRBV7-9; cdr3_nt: TGTGCCAGCAGCCCCCGCTGGCCCATGGCGCGGGGGGAACTACGGGAGCAGTACTTC; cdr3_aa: CASSPRWPMARGELREQYF
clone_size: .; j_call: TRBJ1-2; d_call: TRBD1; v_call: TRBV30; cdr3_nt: TGTGCCTGGAGTGCGACAGGGACTTATGGCTACACCTTC; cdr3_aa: CAWSATGTYGYTF
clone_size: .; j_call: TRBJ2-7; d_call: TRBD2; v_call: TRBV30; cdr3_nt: TGTGCCTCGGCGCGGACTAGCGGCTACGAGCAGTACTTC; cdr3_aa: CASARTSGYEQYF
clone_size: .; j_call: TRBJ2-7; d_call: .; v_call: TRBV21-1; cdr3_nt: TGTGCCAGCAGCAAGATTTCGACAGGAGATTACGAGCAGTACTTC; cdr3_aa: CASSKISTGDYEQYF
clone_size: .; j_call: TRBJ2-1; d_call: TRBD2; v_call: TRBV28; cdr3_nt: TGTGCCAGCAAGAGAACCTTACTAGCGGGGGGGAACAATGAGCAGTTCTTC; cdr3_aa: CASKRTLLAGGNNEQFF
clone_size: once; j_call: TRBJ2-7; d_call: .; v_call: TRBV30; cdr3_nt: TGTGCCTGGAGTGTAGGGTTAGCGGAGACCTACGAGCAGTACTTC; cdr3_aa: CAWSVGLAETYEQYF
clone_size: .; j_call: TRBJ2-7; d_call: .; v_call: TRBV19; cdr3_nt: TGTGCCAGTAGTTATTCGCCAAGCTCCTACGAGCAGTACTTC; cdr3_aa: CASSYSPSSYEQYF
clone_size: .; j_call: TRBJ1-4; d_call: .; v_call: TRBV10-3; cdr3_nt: TGTGCCATCATGGGCAGTTCAAAAAAACTGTTTTTT; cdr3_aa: CAIMGSSKKLFF
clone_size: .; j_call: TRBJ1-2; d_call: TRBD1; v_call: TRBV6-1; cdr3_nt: TGTGCCAGCATTCGACAGACAGGGTACTATGGCTACACCTTC; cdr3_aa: CASIRQTGYYGYTF
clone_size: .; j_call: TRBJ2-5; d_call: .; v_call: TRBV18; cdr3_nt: TGTGCCAGCTCACCCGGGGTCCAAGAGACCCAGTACTTC; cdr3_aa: CASSPGVQETQYF
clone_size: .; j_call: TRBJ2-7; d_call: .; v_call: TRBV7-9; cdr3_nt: TGTGCCAGCAGCCCATCTATTGGGCCCTACGAGCAGTACTTC; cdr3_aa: CASSPSIGPYEQYF
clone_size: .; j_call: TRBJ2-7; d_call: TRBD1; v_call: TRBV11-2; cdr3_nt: TGTGCCAGCAGCTTATTAGCCGCCGGGACAGGACTTAGCGAGCAGTACTTC; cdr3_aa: CASSLLAAGTGLSEQYF
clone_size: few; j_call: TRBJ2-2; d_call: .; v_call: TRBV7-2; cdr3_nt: TGTGCCAGCAGCTTACGCGACACCGGGGAGCTGTTTTTT; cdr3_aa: CASSLRDTGELFF
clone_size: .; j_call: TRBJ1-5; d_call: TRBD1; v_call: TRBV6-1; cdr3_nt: TGTGCCAGCAGTCTCGGGGCAGGGGGATTCCAGCCCCAGCATTTT; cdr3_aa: CASSLGAGGFQPQHF
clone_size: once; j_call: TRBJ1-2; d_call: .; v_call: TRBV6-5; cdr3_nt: TGTGCCAGCAGACTAAGTCCGGGACTAAACTATGGCTACACCTTC; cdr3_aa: CASRLSPGLNYGYTF
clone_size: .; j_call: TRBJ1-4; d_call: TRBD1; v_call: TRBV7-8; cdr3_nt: TGTGCCAGCAGCTTCTCAGGGGGTAATGAAAAACTGTTTTTT; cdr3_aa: CASSFSGGNEKLFF
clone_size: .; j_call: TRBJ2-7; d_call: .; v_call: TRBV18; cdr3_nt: TGTGCCAGCTCACCACCGGGGCCTACCTACGAGCAGTACTTC; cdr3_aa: CASSPPGPTYEQYF
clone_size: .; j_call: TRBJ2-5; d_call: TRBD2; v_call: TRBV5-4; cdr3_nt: TGTGCCAGCAGCTCACCGGGACTAGTGAAAGAGACCCAGTACTTC; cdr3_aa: CASSSPGLVKETQYF
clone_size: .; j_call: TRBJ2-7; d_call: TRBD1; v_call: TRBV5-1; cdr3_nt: TGCGCCAGCAGCTTCGACAGGGGATCCTACGAGCAGTACTTC; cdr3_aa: CASSFDRGSYEQYF
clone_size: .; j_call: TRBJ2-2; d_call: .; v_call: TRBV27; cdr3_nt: TGTGCCAGCAGCAAGAACACCGGGGAGCTGTTTTTT; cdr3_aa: CASSKNTGELFF